These 14 T cell receptor beta chains originate from one sample sequenced in a study of identical twins. TCRdb re-analysed the 5' RACE reads in MiXCR, keeping a single row per CDR3 protein. The table lists about 290,000 distinct CDR3 sequences, just under 9.5% of them singletons. The same sample was also used in a study of yellow fever vaccine responses in identical twins.

Sequenced input: CD8+ T cells sorted from blood. The receptors here all came from a woman aged 18-30 years in good health.

This clonotype was detected a few times. The chain combines TRBV7-3 with TRBJ2-7; TRBD2 aligns across 10 bases. V shed 6 bases and J 6 bases; nucleotides not matched to a gene: 8. CDR1 and CDR2 from the germline V gene are SGHTA and FQGTGA. The CDR3 totals 14 residues. In DNA form, the CDR3 reads TGTGCCAGCAGTGAACTAGCGGGGATCTCCGAGCAGTACTTC. Its protein product is CASSELAGISEQYF.

This clonotype occurred a few times. The chain has TRBV5-5 and TRBJ2-7, with no clear D. This CDR3 has 12 amino acids. The V end was cut by 4 bases, the J end by 6 bases, with 11 bases between. Germline V gene sequence: CDR1 SGHKS, CDR2 YYEKEE (reference sequence). The CDR3 sequence is CASSQEPSEQYF. CDR3 coding DNA: TGTGCCAGCAGCCAGGAGCCCTCCGAGCAGTACTTC.

This clonotype was counted ten times or more. This chain joins TRBV4-3 and TRBJ2-7, with no clear D. V gave up 0 bases and J gave up 4 bases, with 13 bases separating them. The germline CDR1 and CDR2 sequences are LGHNA and YSLEER. This CDR3 is 15 amino acids long. Here the CDR3 DNA reads TGCGCCAGCAGCCAAGATAACTTCGGGCAGTACGAGCAGTACTTC. Residues: CASSQDNFGQYEQYF.

This clonotype came up many times. CDR3 DNA sequence: TGTGCCAGCAGCTCCGGGGTTACTGAAGCTTTCTTT. Translation: CASSSGVTEAFF. The chain recombines TRBV7-9 with TRBJ1-1; the D is unclear. Germline loops: CDR1 SEHNR, CDR2 FQNEAQ (reference sequence). With 4 bases removed from V and 5 bases from J, the gap between germline ends came to 8 bases. The CDR3 loop spans 12 amino acids.

The CDR3 is CASSQGGLAGDTDTQYF. For the CDR3, the DNA is TGTGCCAGCAGCCAAGGGGGACTAGCGGGGGACACAGATACGCAGTATTTT. This chain connects TRBV3-1 to TRBJ2-3, with 14 bases that match TRBD2. Trimming at V came to 1 base and at J to 2 bases, leaving 2 bases not matched to a gene. The germline V gene encodes CDR1 LGHDT and CDR2 YNNKEL (reference sequence). The CDR3 sequence is 17 residues long.

The gene calls are TRBV12-3 or TRBV12-4 and TRBJ2-1; TRBD2 is a possible D gene (6 bases). This CDR3 contains 18 residues. Trimming took off 0 bases at V and 4 bases at J, with 19 bases between the two ends. This CDR3 reads CASSLALGGNYPYNEQFF. CDR3 sequence (DNA): TGTGCCAGCAGTTTAGCGCTGGGCGGGAACTACCCGTACAATGAGCAGTTCTTC.

There are a few counts of this clonotype. The chain carries TRBV29-1 and TRBJ2-7, with TRBD2 matching over 11 bases. Germline CDR1 and CDR2: SQVTM and ANQGSEA. The V and J ends lost 7 bases and 3 bases, in that order; junction bases with no gene match: 11. The CDR3 spans 15 residues. The CDR3 protein is CSAQRLAGGGYEQYF. In DNA, the CDR3 is TGCAGCGCCCAAAGGCTAGCGGGGGGTGGCTACGAGCAGTACTTC.

The chain is built from TRBV7-2 and TRBJ2-6; 9 bases align to TRBD1. From germline, CDR1 is SGHTA and CDR2 FQGNSA. Unmatched junction bases numbered 8, after V lost 10 bases and J lost 4 bases. The CDR3 extends over 15 amino acids. The chain's CDR3 is CATRDRVAGANVLTF. In DNA, the CDR3 is TGTGCCACTAGGGACAGGGTGGCCGGGGCCAACGTCCTGACTTTC.

This clonotype was seen many times. The chain couples TRBV7-9 to TRBJ2-1; D call uncertain. V lost 5 bases to trimming and J lost 0 bases, with 14 bases between them. The CDR3 is 16 amino acids. CDR1 SEHNR and CDR2 FQNEAQ come from the germline V gene (reference sequence). Written as DNA, the CDR3 is TGTGCCAGCAGCACCTGGACCTCCCGCTCCTACAATGAGCAGTTCTTC. Amino acids: CASSTWTSRSYNEQFF.

This clonotype was seen more than once but under ten times. The V call is TRBV29-1, the J call TRBJ2-7, with D tentatively TRBD2 (9 bases). V lost 8 bases to trimming and J lost 5 bases, with 34 bases between them. The CDR3 is 18 residues long. The germline CDR1 and CDR2 sequences are SQVTM and ANQGSEA. As DNA, the CDR3 is TGCAGCACAACCGGGACAGGTTCTTCAGCGGGAGGATCCGACGAGCAGTACTTC. Its protein is CSTTGTGSSAGGSDEQYF.

This clonotype was picked up many times. The chain couples TRBV12-3 or TRBV12-4 to TRBJ2-7; possibly TRBD1 for D (6 bases). Deletions cut 3 bases from V and 6 bases from J, with 9 bases between. The CDR3 runs 12 residues. The CDR3 spells CASSLGRGEQYF. The CDR3 DNA is TGTGCCAGCAGTTTGGGCAGGGGCGAGCAGTACTTC.

V gene TRBV4-3 combines with J gene TRBJ2-3, with 10 bases matching TRBD2. This CDR3 is 15 amino acids long. Trimming took 4 bases from V and 3 from J; bases not matched to a gene: 4. The V gene's germline CDR1 is LGHNA and CDR2 YSLEER. CDR3 sequence reads: CASSRVLAGTDTQYF. In DNA form, the CDR3 reads TGCGCCAGCAGCCGAGTACTAGCGGGGACAGATACGCAGTATTTT.

Written as DNA, the CDR3 is TGCGCCAGCAGCCAAGTCCGGAGTGTATACAATGAGCAGTTCTTC. Translation gives CASSQVRSVYNEQFF. V and J are TRBV4-3 and TRBJ2-1; D gene ambiguous. Trimming stripped 1 base from V and 4 bases from J, with 11 bases between. Per germline, CDR1 LGHNA and CDR2 YSLEER. The CDR3 is 15 amino acids.

The CDR3, as DNA: TGTGCCAGCAGCGTAGTCGGACTAGCGGGGAACACCGGGGAGCTGTTTTTT. Amino acid sequence: CASSVVGLAGNTGELFF. The rearrangement joins TRBV9 to TRBJ2-2; 11 bases fit TRBD2. The CDR3 runs 17 residues. With V trimmed by 0 bases and J by 1 base, 2 bases remained unmatched. CDR1 is SGDLS and CDR2 is YYNGEE in the germline V gene.